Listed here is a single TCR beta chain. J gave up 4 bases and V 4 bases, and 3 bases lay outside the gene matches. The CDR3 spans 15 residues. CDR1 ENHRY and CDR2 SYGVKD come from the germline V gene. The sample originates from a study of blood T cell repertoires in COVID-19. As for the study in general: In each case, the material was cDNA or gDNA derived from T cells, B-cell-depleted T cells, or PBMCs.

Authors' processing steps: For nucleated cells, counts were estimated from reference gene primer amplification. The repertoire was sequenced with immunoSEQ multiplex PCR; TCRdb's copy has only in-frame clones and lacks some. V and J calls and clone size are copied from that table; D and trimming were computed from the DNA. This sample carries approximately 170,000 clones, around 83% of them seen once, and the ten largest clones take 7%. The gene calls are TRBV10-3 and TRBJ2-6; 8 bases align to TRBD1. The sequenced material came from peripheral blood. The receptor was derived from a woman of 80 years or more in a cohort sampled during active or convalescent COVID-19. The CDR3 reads CAISGTGFGANVLTF. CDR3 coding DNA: TGTGCCATCAGTGGGACAGGGTTCGGGGCCAACGTCCTGACTTTC.